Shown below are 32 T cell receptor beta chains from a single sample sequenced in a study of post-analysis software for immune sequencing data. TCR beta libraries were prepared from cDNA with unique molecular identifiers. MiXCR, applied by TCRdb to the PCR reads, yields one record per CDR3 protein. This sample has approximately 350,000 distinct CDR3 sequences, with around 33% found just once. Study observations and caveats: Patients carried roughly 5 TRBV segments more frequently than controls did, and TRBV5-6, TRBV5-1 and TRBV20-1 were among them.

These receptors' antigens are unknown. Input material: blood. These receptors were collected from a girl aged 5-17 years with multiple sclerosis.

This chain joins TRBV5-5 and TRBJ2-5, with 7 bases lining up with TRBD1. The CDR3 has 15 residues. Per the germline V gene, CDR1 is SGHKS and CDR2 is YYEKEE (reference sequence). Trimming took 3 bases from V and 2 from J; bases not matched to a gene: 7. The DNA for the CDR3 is TGTGCCAGCAGCTCTACCGGGACAGAACAAGAGACCCAGTACTTC. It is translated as CASSSTGTEQETQYF.

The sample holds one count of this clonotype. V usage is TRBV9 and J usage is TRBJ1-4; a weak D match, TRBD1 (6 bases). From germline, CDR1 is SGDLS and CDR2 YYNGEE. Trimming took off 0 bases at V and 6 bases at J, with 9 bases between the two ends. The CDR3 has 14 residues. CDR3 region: CASSVDWTDEKLFF. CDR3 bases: TGTGCCAGCAGCGTAGACTGGACAGATGAAAAACTGTTTTTT.

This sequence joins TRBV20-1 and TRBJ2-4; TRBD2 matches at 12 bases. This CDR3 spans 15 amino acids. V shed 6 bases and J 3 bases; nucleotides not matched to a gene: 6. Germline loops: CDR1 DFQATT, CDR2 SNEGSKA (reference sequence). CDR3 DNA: TGCAGTGCCCTAGCGGGGGGGCCCGTCAAAAACATTCAGTACTTC. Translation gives CSALAGGPVKNIQYF.

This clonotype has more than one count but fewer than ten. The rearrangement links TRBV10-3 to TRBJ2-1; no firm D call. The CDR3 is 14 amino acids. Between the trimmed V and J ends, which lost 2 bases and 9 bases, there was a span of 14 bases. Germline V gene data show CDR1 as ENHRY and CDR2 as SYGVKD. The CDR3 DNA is TGTGCCATCAGTGAGGTAGGTCCGGTTGGTGAGCAGTTCTTC. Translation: CAISEVGPVGEQFF.

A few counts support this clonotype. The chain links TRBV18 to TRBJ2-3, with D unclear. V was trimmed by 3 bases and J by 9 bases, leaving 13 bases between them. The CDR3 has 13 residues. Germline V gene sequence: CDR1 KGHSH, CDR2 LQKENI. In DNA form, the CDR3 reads TGTGCCAGCTCACCCTACGAGCCCGTGACGCAGTATTTT. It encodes CASSPYEPVTQYF.

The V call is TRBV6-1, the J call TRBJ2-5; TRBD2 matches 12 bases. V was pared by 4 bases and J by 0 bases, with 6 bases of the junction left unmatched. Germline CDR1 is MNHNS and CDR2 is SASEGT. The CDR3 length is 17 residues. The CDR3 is CASSALGTSGYQETQYF. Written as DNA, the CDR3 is TGTGCCAGCAGTGCCCTCGGGACTAGCGGGTACCAAGAGACCCAGTACTTC.

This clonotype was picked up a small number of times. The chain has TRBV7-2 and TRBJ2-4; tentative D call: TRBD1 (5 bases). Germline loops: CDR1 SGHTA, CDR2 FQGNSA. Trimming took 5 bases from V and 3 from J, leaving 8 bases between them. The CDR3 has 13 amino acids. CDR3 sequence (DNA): TGTGCCAGCAGCCGTGACAGCAAAAACATTCAGTACTTC. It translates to CASSRDSKNIQYF.

CDR3 in DNA: TGTGCCAGCAGTTACTCTGCCGAATCGACAGGTGGGAGTCAGCCCCAGCATTTT. Amino acids: CASSYSAESTGGSQPQHF. This chain uses TRBV6-5 with TRBJ1-5, with TRBD1 as a possible D gene (6 bases). Looked up from germline, CDR1 is MNHEY and CDR2 is SVGAGI. Trimming took off 0 bases at V and 6 bases at J, with 21 bases between the two ends. The CDR3 loop spans 18 amino acids.

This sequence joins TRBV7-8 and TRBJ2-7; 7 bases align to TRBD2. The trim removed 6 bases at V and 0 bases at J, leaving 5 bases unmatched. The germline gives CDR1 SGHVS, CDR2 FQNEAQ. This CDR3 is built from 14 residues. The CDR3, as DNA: TGTGCCAGCAGTATTGGGGGGGACTCCTACGAGCAGTACTTC. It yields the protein CASSIGGDSYEQYF.

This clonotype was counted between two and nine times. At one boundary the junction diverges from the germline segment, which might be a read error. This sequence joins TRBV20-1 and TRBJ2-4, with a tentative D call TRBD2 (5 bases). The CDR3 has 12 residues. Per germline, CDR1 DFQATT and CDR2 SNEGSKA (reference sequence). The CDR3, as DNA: TGCAGAGCTAGCATGTCACCGTGGGAGCAGTACTTC. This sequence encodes CRASMSPWEQYF.

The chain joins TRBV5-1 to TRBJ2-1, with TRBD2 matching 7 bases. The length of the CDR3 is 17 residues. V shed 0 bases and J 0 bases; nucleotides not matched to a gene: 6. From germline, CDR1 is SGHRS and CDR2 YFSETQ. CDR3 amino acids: CASSLVGGLSSYNEQFF. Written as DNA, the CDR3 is TGCGCCAGCAGCTTGGTGGGGGGGTTGAGCTCCTACAATGAGCAGTTCTTC.

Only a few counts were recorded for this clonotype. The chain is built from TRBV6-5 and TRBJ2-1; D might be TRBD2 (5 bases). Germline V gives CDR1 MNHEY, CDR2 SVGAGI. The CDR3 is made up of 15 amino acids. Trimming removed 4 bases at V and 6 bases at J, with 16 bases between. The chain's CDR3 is CASSLWLEGPNEQFF. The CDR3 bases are TGTGCCAGCAGTTTGTGGCTAGAGGGCCCCAATGAGCAGTTCTTC.

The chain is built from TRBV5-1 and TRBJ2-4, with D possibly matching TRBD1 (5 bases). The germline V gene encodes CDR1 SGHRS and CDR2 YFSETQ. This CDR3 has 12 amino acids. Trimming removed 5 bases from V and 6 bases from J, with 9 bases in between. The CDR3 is CASSYTGNIQYF. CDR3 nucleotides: TGCGCCAGCAGTTATACAGGAAACATTCAGTACTTC.

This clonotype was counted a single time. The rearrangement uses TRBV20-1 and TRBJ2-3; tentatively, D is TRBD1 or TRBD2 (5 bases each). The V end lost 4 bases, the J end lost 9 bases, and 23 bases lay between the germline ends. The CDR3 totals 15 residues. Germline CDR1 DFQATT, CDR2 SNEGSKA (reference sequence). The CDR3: CSAIRTDRDAGTQYF. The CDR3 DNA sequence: TGCAGTGCTATCAGAACCGACCGGGACGCCGGGACGCAGTATTTT.

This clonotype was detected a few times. The CDR3, as DNA: TGCGCCAGCAGCCAAGACCCACCGACAGGGGTCCGCGGAGATACGCAGTATTTT. It specifies CASSQDPPTGVRGDTQYF. This rearrangement joins TRBV4-1 to TRBJ2-3, with 8 bases fitting TRBD1. Trimming at V came to 0 bases and at J to 5 bases, leaving 13 bases not matched to a gene. There are 18 residues in the CDR3. Germline CDR1 reads MGHRA; CDR2 reads YSYEKL.

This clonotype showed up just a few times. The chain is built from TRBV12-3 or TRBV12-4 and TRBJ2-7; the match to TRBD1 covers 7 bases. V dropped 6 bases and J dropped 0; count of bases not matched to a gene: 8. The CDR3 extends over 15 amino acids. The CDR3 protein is CASRRTGDGSYEQYF. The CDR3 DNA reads TGTGCCAGCAGGAGAACAGGGGATGGCTCCTACGAGCAGTACTTC.

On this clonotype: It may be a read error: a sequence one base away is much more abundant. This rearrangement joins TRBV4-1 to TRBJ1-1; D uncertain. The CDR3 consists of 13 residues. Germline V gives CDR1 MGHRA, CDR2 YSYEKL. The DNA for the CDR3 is TGCGCCAGCAGCCAACCCCCGAACACTGGAGCTTTCTTT. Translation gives CASSQPPNTGAFF.

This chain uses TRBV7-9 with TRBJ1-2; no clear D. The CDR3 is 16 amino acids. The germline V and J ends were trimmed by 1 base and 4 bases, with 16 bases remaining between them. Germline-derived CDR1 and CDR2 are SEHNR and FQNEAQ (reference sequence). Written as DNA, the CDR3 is TGTGCCAGCAGCTTAGATTACCGGCTGGTCCCCTATGGCTACACCTTC. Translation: CASSLDYRLVPYGYTF.

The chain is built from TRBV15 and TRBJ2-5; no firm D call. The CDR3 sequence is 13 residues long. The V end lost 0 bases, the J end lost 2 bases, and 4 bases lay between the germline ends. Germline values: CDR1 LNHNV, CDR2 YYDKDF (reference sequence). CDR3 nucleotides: TGTGCCACCAGCAGAGACCCACAAGAGACCCAGTACTTC. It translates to CATSRDPQETQYF.

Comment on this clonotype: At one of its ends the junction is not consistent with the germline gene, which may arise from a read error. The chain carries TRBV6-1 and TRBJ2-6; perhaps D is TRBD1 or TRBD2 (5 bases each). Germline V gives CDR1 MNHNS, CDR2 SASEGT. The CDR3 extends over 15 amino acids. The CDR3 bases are TGTGCCAGCAGGGGAGACAGCTCTGGGGCCAACGTCCGGACTTTC. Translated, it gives CASRGDSSGANVRTF.

DNA for the CDR3: TGTGCCATCAGTACGGGACTAGCGGGGGCCTTTTTAAGCTCCTACAATGAGCAGTTCTTC. Translating it yields CAISTGLAGAFLSSYNEQFF. The rearrangement uses TRBV10-3 and TRBJ2-1, with TRBD2 matching 14 bases. J was trimmed by 0 bases and V by 5 bases; bases with no gene match: 12. This CDR3 spans 20 amino acids. The germline V gene has CDR1 ENHRY and CDR2 SYGVKD.

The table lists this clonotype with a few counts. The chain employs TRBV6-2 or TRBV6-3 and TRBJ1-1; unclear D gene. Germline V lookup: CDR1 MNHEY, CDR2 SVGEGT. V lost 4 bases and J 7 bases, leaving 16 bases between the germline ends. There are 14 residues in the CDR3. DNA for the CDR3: TGTGCCAGCAGTTCTCGGACCGGATTCAGTGAAGCTTTCTTT. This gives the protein CASSSRTGFSEAFF.

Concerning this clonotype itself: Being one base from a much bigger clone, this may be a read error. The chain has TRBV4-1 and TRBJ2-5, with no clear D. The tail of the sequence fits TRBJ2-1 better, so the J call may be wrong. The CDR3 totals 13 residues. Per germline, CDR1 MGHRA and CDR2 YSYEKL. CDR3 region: CASRDQNQETQFF. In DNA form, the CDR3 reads TGCGCCAGCAGGGACCAGAACCAAGAGACCCAGTTCTTC.

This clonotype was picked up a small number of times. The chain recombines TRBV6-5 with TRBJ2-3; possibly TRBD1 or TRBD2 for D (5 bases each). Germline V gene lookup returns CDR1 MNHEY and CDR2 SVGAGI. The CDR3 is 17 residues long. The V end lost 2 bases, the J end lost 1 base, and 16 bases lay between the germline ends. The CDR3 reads CASSYNLGTSGTDTQYF. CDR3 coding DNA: TGTGCCAGCAGTTACAATCTGGGGACCTCGGGCACAGATACGCAGTATTTT.

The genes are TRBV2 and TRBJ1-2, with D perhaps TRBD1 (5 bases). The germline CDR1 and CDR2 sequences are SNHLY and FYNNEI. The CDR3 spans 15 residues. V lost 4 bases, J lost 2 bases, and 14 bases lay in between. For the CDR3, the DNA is TGTGCCAGCAGTGGGGCAGGGATCACCAACTATGGCTACACCTTC. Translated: CASSGAGITNYGYTF.

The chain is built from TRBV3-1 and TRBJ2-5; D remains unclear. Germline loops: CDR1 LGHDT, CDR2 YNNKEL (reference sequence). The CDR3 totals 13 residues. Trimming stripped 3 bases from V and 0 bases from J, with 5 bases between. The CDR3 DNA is TGTGCCAGCAGCCAGGTGTACCAAGAGACCCAGTACTTC. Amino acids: CASSQVYQETQYF.

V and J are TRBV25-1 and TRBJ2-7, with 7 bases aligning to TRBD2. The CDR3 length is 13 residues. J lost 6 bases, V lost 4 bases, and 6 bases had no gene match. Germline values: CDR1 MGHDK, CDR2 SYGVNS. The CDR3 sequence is CASSGGGRFEQYF. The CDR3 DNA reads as TGTGCCAGCAGTGGGGGGGGAAGATTCGAGCAGTACTTC.

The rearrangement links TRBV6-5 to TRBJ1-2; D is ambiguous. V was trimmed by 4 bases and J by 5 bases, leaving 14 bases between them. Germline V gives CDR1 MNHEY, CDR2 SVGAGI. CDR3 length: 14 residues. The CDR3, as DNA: TGTGCCAGCAGTTCTGCAGTTTTGAGTTATGGCTACACCTTC. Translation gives CASSSAVLSYGYTF.

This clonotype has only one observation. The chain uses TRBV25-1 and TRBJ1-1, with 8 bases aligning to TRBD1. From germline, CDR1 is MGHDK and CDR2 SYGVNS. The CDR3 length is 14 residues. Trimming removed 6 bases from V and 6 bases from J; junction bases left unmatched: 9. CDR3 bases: TGTGCCAGCAGCCCGACAGGGGTGGGACCTGAAGCTTTCTTT. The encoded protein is CASSPTGVGPEAFF.

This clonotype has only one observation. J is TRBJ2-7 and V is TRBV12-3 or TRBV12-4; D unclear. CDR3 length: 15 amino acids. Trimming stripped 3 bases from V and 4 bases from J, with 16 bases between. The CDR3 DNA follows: TGTGCCAGCAGTTTCGGGCGGCTCCACCCTTACGAGCAGTACTTC. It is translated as CASSFGRLHPYEQYF.

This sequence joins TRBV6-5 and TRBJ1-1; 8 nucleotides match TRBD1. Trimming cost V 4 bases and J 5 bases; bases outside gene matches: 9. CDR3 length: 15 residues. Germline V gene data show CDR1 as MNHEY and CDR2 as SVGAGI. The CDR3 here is CASSFQDRAPTEAFF. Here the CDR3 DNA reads TGTGCCAGCAGTTTCCAGGACAGGGCCCCTACTGAAGCTTTCTTT.

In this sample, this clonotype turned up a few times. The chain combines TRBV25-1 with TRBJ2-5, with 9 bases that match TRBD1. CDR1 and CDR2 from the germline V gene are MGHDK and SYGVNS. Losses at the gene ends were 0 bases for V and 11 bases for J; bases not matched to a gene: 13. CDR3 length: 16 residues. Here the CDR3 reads CASSEYLGQGPGEQYF. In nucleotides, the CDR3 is TGTGCCAGCAGTGAATACTTGGGACAGGGCCCGGGGGAGCAGTACTTC.